Listed here are 24 T cell receptor beta chains from one sample, sequenced in a study of blood T cell repertoires in COVID-19. Produced via immunoSEQ multiplex PCR; TCRdb's table is partial and in-frame only. This sample yields about 34,000 clones, of which around 77% are seen a single time; about a sixth belongs to the top ten. The sequencing sample was made of peripheral blood. These receptors were collected from a human donor in a cohort sampled during active COVID-19.

A single count supports this clone. This chain links TRBV7-2 with TRBJ1-2, with D possibly matching TRBD1 (5 bases). Trimming shortened V by 4 bases and J by 0 bases, and 12 bases separated the two germline ends. Germline loops: CDR1 SGHTA, CDR2 FQGNSA. The CDR3 spans 15 residues. This CDR3 reads CASSYVGRSNYGYTF. The CDR3 nucleotides read TGTGCCAGCAGCTACGTGGGGCGATCTAACTATGGCTACACCTTC.

This clone came up once. The rearrangement uses TRBV12-3 or TRBV12-4 and TRBJ1-2; 8 nucleotides match TRBD1. The CDR3 spans 13 residues. V lost 5 bases to trimming and J lost 4 bases; unmatched junction nucleotides: 3. The CDR3 coding sequence is TGTGCCAGCAGTGGGGACAGGACCTATGGCTACACCTTC. Translation: CASSGDRTYGYTF.

This clone was counted between two and nine times. The rearrangement joins TRBV7-9 to TRBJ2-7, with 7 bases identical to TRBD2. The germline gives CDR1 SEHNR, CDR2 FQNEAQ (reference sequence). V lost 5 bases to trimming and J lost 5 bases; unmatched junction nucleotides: 6. CDR3 size: 13 residues. The CDR3 DNA is TGTGCCAGCAGCAACAGCGGGAAAGACGAGCAGTACTTC. This translates into CASSNSGKDEQYF.

The chain links TRBV28 to TRBJ1-3; TRBD1 aligns across 10 bases. V lost 3 bases to trimming and J lost 3 bases; unmatched junction nucleotides: 14. Germline V gives CDR1 MDHEN, CDR2 SYDVKM. This CDR3 contains 19 residues. The CDR3: CASSLLSGTGVDGGNTIYF. The CDR3 coding sequence is TGTGCCAGCAGTTTGCTATCCGGGACAGGGGTCGACGGTGGAAACACCATATATTTT. The whole variable domain, remainder taken from reference TRBV28 and TRBJ1-3, is DVKVTQSSRYLVKRTGEKVFLECVQDMDHENMFWYRQDPGLGLRLIYFSYDVKMKEKGDIPEGYSVSREKKERFSLILESASTNQTSMYLCASSLLSGTGVDGGNTIYFGEGSWLTVV.

The chain employs TRBV10-3 and TRBJ2-5; weak D call: TRBD1 (5 bases). Germline V gene lookup returns CDR1 ENHRY and CDR2 SYGVKD. The CDR3 has 13 amino acids. V dropped 11 bases and J dropped 3 bases, with 16 bases sitting between them. CDR3 amino acids: CAAASGSEETQYF. The CDR3 DNA is TGTGCCGCGGCTTCAGGGTCGGAAGAGACCCAGTACTTC.

This sequence joins TRBV7-2 and TRBJ2-2, with D possibly matching TRBD2 (6 bases). The CDR3 sequence is 16 residues long. The V gene's germline CDR1 is SGHTA and CDR2 FQGNSA. The ends were cut back, 1 base at V and 1 base at J, with 10 bases in the middle. Here the CDR3 reads CASSLGRAGNTGELFF. The CDR3 coding sequence is TGTGCCAGCAGCTTAGGAAGAGCGGGGAACACCGGGGAGCTGTTTTTT. Complete variable domain (other parts from reference TRBV7-2 and TRBJ2-2): GAGVSQSPSNKVTEKGKDVELRCDPISGHTALYWYRQSLGQGLEFLIYFQGNSAPDKSGLPSDRFSAERTGGSVSTLTIQRTQQEDSAVYLCASSLGRAGNTGELFFGEGSRLTVL.

V and J are TRBV11-2 and TRBJ2-1; 8 bases map to TRBD2. With V trimmed by 3 bases and J by 9 bases, 7 bases remained unmatched. This CDR3 is 14 amino acids long. Looked up from germline, CDR1 is SGHAT and CDR2 is FQNNGV. CDR3 in amino acids: CASSLGLGPSEQFF. The CDR3 DNA follows: TGTGCCAGCAGCTTGGGACTAGGTCCGAGTGAGCAGTTCTTC. Full variable domain (missing parts from reference TRBV11-2 and TRBJ2-1): EAGVAQSPRYKIIEKRQSVAFWCNPISGHATLYWYQQILGQGPKLLIQFQNNGVVDDSQLPKDRFSAERLKGVDSTLKIQPAKLEDSAVYLCASSLGLGPSEQFFGPGTRLTVL.

The chain combines TRBV7-2 with TRBJ1-6; D not resolved. The CDR3 extends over 15 amino acids. Looked up from germline, CDR1 is SGHTA and CDR2 is FQGNSA. The V gene lost 6 bases and the J gene lost 7 bases, with 16 bases spanning the gap. CDR3: CASSRPGPANSPLHF. CDR3 DNA sequence: TGTGCCAGCAGTCGCCCCGGTCCTGCGAATTCACCCCTCCACTTT.

Only one count was recorded for this clone. The V gene is TRBV24-1, the J gene TRBJ1-6, with TRBD1 as a possible D gene (5 bases). From germline, CDR1 is KGHDR and CDR2 SFDVKD. The CDR3 runs 13 residues. The V gene lost 4 bases and the J gene lost 10 bases, with 10 bases spanning the gap. CDR3 DNA sequence: TGTGCCACCAGTGACAGGGATGGATCACCCCTCCACTTT. This gives the protein CATSDRDGSPLHF.

V usage is TRBV24-1 and J usage is TRBJ2-1; possibly TRBD1 for D (5 bases). From germline, CDR1 is KGHDR and CDR2 SFDVKD. V was trimmed by 3 bases and J by 9 bases, leaving 20 bases between them. The CDR3 is made up of 16 amino acids. The CDR3 DNA sequence: TGTGCCACCAGTGATCAGGGCATCCTGGGTAGTATTGAGCAGTTCTTC. Its translation: CATSDQGILGSIEQFF.

The rearrangement joins TRBV7-9 to TRBJ2-2; TRBD2 matches 9 bases. Germline CDR1 SEHNR, CDR2 FQNEAQ (reference sequence). CDR3 size: 16 residues. The V and J ends lost 5 bases and 6 bases, in that order; junction bases with no gene match: 10. CDR3 residues: CASSAGPSGNAGELFF. Here the CDR3 DNA reads TGTGCCAGCAGCGCTGGCCCTAGCGGGAATGCCGGGGAGCTGTTTTTT.

The V gene is TRBV12-3 or TRBV12-4, the J gene TRBJ2-1, with a weak D call TRBD2 (5 bases). The CDR3 runs to 12 residues. V lost 5 bases and J lost 12, with 14 bases in between. The chain's CDR3 is CASSPSSGGQFF. The CDR3 DNA sequence: TGTGCCAGCAGTCCTAGTTCCGGAGGGCAGTTCTTC.

This chain links TRBV30 with TRBJ2-3; TRBD2 matches 11 bases. The CDR3 spans 18 residues. V gave up 1 base and J gave up 5 bases; unmatched junction bases: 14. From germline, CDR1 is GTSNPN and CDR2 SVGIG (reference sequence). DNA for the CDR3: TGTGCCTGGAGTGGTAGCGGGAGGGCCGGGCATAAATTAGATACGCAGTATTTT. Encoded protein: CAWSGSGRAGHKLDTQYF.

The CDR3 region is CASSSRAPRVAGELFF. CDR3 coding DNA: TGTGCCAGCAGCTCCCGTGCCCCAAGAGTGGCCGGGGAGCTGTTTTTT. V usage is TRBV28 and J usage is TRBJ2-2; D gene uncertain. The V gene lost 6 bases and the J gene lost 6 bases, with 20 bases spanning the gap. CDR1 is MDHEN, CDR2 SYDVKM, per germline. The CDR3 length is 16 residues. Full variable domain (outside the CDR3, taken from reference TRBV28 and TRBJ2-2): DVKVTQSSRYLVKRTGEKVFLECVQDMDHENMFWYRQDPGLGLRLIYFSYDVKMKEKGDIPEGYSVSREKKERFSLILESASTNQTSMYLCASSSRAPRVAGELFFGEGSRLTVL.

The chain combines TRBV11-2 with TRBJ1-2; 7 bases are shared with TRBD1. The CDR3 consists of 15 residues. Looked up from germline, CDR1 is SGHAT and CDR2 is FQNNGV. The trim removed 3 bases at V and 8 bases at J, leaving 12 bases unmatched. CDR3 loop: CASSFPYRGGSGYTF. The CDR3 region has the DNA TGTGCCAGCAGCTTTCCCTACCGAGGGGGCAGCGGCTACACCTTC.

The CDR3: CAWRRDRPYGYTF. Here the CDR3 DNA reads TGTGCCTGGCGCAGAGACAGGCCTTATGGCTACACCTTC. J is TRBJ1-2 and V is TRBV30; D is possibly TRBD1 (6 bases). Germline assignment: CDR1 GTSNPN and CDR2 SVGIG (reference sequence). With 5 bases removed from V and 5 bases from J, the gap between germline ends came to 15 bases. This CDR3 contains 13 residues.

The chain carries TRBV2 and TRBJ2-7; 14 bases are a match to TRBD2. With V trimmed by 8 bases and J by 2 bases, 8 bases remained unmatched. Germline values: CDR1 SNHLY, CDR2 FYNNEI. The CDR3 extends over 16 amino acids. For the CDR3, the DNA is TGTGCCAGCGGCGGACTAGCGGGGGGCCCCCCCTACGAGCAGTACTTC. Its protein product is CASGGLAGGPPYEQYF.

The genes are TRBV14 and TRBJ2-7; 8 bases match TRBD2. The V and J ends lost 6 bases and 5 bases, in that order; junction bases with no gene match: 12. The CDR3 has 15 amino acids. CDR1 is SGHDN, CDR2 FVKESK, per germline. The CDR3 DNA reads as TGTGCCAGCAGACGCACGTCGGGGGGGGGCGACGAGCAGTACTTC. Encoded protein: CASRRTSGGGDEQYF. The full variable domain, in which reference TRBV14 and TRBJ2-7 provide the parts outside the CDR3, is EAGVTQFPSHSVIEKGQTVTLRCDPISGHDNLYWYRRVMGKEIKFLLHFVKESKQDESGMPNNRFLAERTGGTYSTLKVQPAELEDSGVYFCASRRTSGGGDEQYFGPGTRLTVT.

The V and J genes are TRBV28 and TRBJ2-7; 10 nucleotides align to TRBD1. Trimming removed 7 bases from V and 3 bases from J; junction bases left unmatched: 12. CDR3 size: 16 residues. CDR1 is MDHEN, CDR2 SYDVKM, per germline. This chain's CDR3 is CASTVGGTGVFYEQYF. The CDR3 DNA reads as TGTGCCAGCACCGTGGGGGGGACAGGGGTCTTCTACGAGCAGTACTTC.

The rearrangement uses TRBV28 and TRBJ1-2, with unresolved D. The CDR3 runs 12 residues. V was trimmed by 3 bases and J by 8 bases, leaving 10 bases between them. Germline values: CDR1 MDHEN, CDR2 SYDVKM. CDR3 nucleotides: TGTGCCAGCAGTTTCACGGGATACGGCTACACCTTC. Protein sequence: CASSFTGYGYTF.

The chain recombines TRBV18 with TRBJ2-7; TRBD1 agrees at 9 bases. Germline V CDR1 and CDR2: KGHSH, LQKENI. With 3 bases clipped from V and 6 bases from J, the junction kept 3 bases outside the gene matches. CDR3 length: 13 residues. The CDR3 sequence: CASSPGQGGEQYF. DNA for the CDR3: TGTGCCAGCTCACCGGGACAGGGTGGCGAGCAGTACTTC.

There are a few counts of this clone. The CDR3 region has the DNA TGTGCCAGCAGTCGTAGCGGGGGCAGCACAGATACGCAGTATTTT. It codes for CASSRSGGSTDTQYF. The chain links TRBV7-3 to TRBJ2-3; 9 nucleotides line up with TRBD2. Germline V gives CDR1 SGHTA, CDR2 FQGTGA. Trimming at V came to 6 bases and at J to 0 bases, leaving 4 bases not matched to a gene. The CDR3 runs 15 residues.

The chain couples TRBV27 to TRBJ2-7, with 7 bases that match TRBD1. The V segment lost 10 bases and the J segment 2 bases; nucleotides outside the gene matches: 8. The CDR3 extends over 13 amino acids. CDR1 MNHEY and CDR2 SMNVEV come from the germline V gene (reference sequence). The CDR3 DNA reads TGTGCCACCTCGACAGGGCCACCCTACGAGCAGTACTTC. Translated, it gives CATSTGPPYEQYF.

This clone has a handful of counts. This chain connects TRBV9 to TRBJ2-1, with D possibly TRBD1 on 6 matching bases. The germline V gene encodes CDR1 SGDLS and CDR2 YYNGEE. This CDR3 region has 14 residues. The V end lost 0 bases, the J end lost 3 bases, and 7 bases lay between the germline ends. The CDR3 protein is CASSVGTVYNEQFF. CDR3 DNA: TGTGCCAGCAGCGTAGGGACAGTCTACAATGAGCAGTTCTTC.